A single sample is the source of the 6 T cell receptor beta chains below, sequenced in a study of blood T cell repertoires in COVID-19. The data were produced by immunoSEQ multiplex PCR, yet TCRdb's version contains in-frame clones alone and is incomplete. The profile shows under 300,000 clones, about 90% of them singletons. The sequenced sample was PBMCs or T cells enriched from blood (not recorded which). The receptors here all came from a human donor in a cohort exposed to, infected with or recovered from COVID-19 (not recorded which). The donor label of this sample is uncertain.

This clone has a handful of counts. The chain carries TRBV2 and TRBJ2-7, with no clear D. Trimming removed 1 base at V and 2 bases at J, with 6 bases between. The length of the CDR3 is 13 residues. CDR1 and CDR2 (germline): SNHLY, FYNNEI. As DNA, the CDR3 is TGTGCCAGCAGTGAAGGTAGTACCTACGAGCAGTACTTC. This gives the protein CASSEGSTYEQYF.

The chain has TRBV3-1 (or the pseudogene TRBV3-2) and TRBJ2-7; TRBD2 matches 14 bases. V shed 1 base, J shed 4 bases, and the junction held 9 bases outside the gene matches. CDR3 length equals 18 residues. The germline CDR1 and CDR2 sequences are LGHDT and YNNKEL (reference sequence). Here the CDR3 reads CASSQGLAGGPHGYEQYF. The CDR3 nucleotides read TGTGCCAGCAGCCAAGGACTAGCGGGGGGGCCTCACGGTTACGAGCAGTACTTC.

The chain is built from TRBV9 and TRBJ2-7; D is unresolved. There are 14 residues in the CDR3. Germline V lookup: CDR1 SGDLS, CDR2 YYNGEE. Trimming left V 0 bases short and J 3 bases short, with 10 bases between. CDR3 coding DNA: TGTGCCAGCAGCGTAGCCGCCTACAGCTACGAGCAGTACTTC. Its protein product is CASSVAAYSYEQYF.

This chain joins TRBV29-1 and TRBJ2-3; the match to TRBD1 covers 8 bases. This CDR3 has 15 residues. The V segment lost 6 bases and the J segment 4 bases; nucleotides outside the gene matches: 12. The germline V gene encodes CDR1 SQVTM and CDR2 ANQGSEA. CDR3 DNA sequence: TGCAGCGTCTCTTCCGCAGGGGGCGAGGCAGATACGCAGTATTTT. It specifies CSVSSAGGEADTQYF.

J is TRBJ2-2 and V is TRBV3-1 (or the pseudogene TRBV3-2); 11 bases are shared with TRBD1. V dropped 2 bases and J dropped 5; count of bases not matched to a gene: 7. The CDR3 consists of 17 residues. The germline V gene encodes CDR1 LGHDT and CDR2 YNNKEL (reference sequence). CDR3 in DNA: TGTGCCAGCAGCCAATTTTATGGACAGGGGGCGACCGGGGAGCTGTTTTTT. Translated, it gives CASSQFYGQGATGELFF.

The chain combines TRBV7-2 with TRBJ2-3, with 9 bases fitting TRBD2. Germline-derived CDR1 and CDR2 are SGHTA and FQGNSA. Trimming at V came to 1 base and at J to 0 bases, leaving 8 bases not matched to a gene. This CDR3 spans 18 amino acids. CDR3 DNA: TGTGCCAGCAGCTTAGATGGGGCGGGGGGGCCGAGCACAGATACGCAGTATTTT. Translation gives CASSLDGAGGPSTDTQYF.